These T cell receptor beta chains were read from a single sample in a study of PD-L1 blockade in urothelial cancer. Data came from immunoSEQ multiplex PCR; TCRdb stores just in-frame clones and leaves some out. The data contain 45,000 to 50,000 clones, approximately 89% of them singletons. The source material was PBMCs, sampled around atezolizumab (anti-PD-L1) treatment. These receptors all come from a man aged 80 or over with urothelial cancer. Each CDR3 is given with its conserved first and last residue. A D gene is named only where the DNA matches it firmly. The size of a clone is reported for some rows only, either as once, few or many, or as a class for expanded clones.

j_gene	v_gene	d_gene	abundance	CDR3nt	CDR3aa
TRBJ2-5	TRBV11-2	TRBD2	-	TGTGCCAGCAGCCAGGGAGGGCCCAAAGAGACCCAGTACTTC	CASSQGGPKETQYF
TRBJ2-3	TRBV7-9	TRBD2	-	TGTGCCAGCAGCTTGCTAGGACTAGCGGGAGGTGTAGATACGCAGTATTTT	CASSLLGLAGGVDTQYF
TRBJ1-1	TRBV10-3	-	-	TGTGCCATCAGCGCCACAGGACGGGGGTGGAACACTGAAGCTTTCTTT	CAISATGRGWNTEAFF
TRBJ2-3	TRBV15	TRBD1	-	TGTGCCACCAGCAGGGGACAGGTAGGGGGAGATACGCAGTATTTT	CATSRGQVGGDTQYF
TRBJ2-6	TRBV25-1	-	-	TGTGCCAGCAGTGGGCGGCAGCCGAGTACTGGGGCCAACGTCCTGACTTTC	CASSGRQPSTGANVLTF
TRBJ1-3	TRBV6-5	-	-	TGTGCCACCCGACTGCCCTCTGGAAACACCATATATTTT	CATRLPSGNTIYF
TRBJ2-3	TRBV5-6	TRBD1	-	TGTGCCAGCAGCTCTACAGGGGCAGATACGCAGTATTTT	CASSSTGADTQYF
TRBJ2-1	TRBV7-6	TRBD2	once	TGTGCCAGCAGCCCAGCCTCTAGCGGGAGCTCCTACAATGAGCAGTTCTTC	CASSPASSGSSYNEQFF
TRBJ1-1	TRBV5-6	-	-	TGTGCCAGCAGCTTGGGGGGGGACACTGAAGCTTTCTTT	CASSLGGDTEAFF
TRBJ1-5	TRBV7-2	-	-	TGTGCCAGCAGCTTGGCGACACATAGCAATCAGCCCCAGCATTTT	CASSLATHSNQPQHF
TRBJ1-1	TRBV5-1	-	few	TGCGCCAGCAGCTCGGACAGCCTCCTGAACACTGAAGCTTTCTTT	CASSSDSLLNTEAFF
TRBJ2-1	TRBV20-1	-	-	TGCAGCCCTAGCATCAATGAGCAGTTCTTC	CSPSINEQFF
TRBJ2-5	TRBV7-2	TRBD2	-	TGTGCCAGCAGTTTAGGGGGGACTAGCGGGAGAGAGACCCAGTACTTC	CASSLGGTSGRETQYF
TRBJ2-7	TRBV5-1	TRBD2	-	TGCGCCAGCAGCTTGGTGTCTAGCGGAGGCTACGAGCAGTACTTC	CASSLVSSGGYEQYF
TRBJ2-1	TRBV14	TRBD2	-	TGTGCCAGCAGCCGGGGCGGGACTAGCTTGAGGGAGCAGTTCTTC	CASSRGGTSLREQFF
TRBJ1-1	TRBV18	-	-	TGTGCCAGCTCACCTGCCGGACAGCCCAACACTGAAGCTTTCTTT	CASSPAGQPNTEAFF
TRBJ1-4	TRBV7-2	-	-	TGTGCCAGCAGCCCCGGGATTTACGGGGATGGTGGTGAAAAACTGTTTTTT	CASSPGIYGDGGEKLFF
TRBJ1-2	TRBV29-1	-	-	TGCAGCGTTGCCAAATCTAACTATGGCTACACCTTC	CSVAKSNYGYTF
TRBJ2-5	TRBV2	-	few	TGTGCCAGCAGCGAGGAGAGGGAGACCCAGTACTTC	CASSEERETQYF
TRBJ2-3	TRBV5-1	-	-	TGCGCCAGCAGCTTACAGAGCACAGATACGCAGTATTTT	CASSLQSTDTQYF
TRBJ2-5	TRBV9	-	-	TGTGCCAGCAGCGCCGGGGGAAAAGAGACCCAGTACTTC	CASSAGGKETQYF
TRBJ2-7	TRBV7-9	-	-	TGTGCCAGCAGCTTTTTGGGCGGGGCCTCCTACGAGCAGTACTTC	CASSFLGGASYEQYF
TRBJ2-7	TRBV10-1	-	-	TGCGCCAGCAGTAGAGGTTCTTCCGAGCAGTACTTC	CASSRGSSEQYF
TRBJ2-5	TRBV6-1	-	-	TGTGCCAGCACCCCCAAAGGGCAGGGATTAGAGACCCAGTACTTC	CASTPKGQGLETQYF
TRBJ2-3	TRBV7-2	TRBD2	-	TGTGCCAGCAGCTTCAATAGCGGGACTAATGGCGATACGCAGTATTTT	CASSFNSGTNGDTQYF
TRBJ1-1	TRBV9	-	once	TGTGCCAGCAGCCCGTACCCAACAGTGAACACTGAAGCTTTCTTT	CASSPYPTVNTEAFF
TRBJ2-3	TRBV5-6	TRBD2	-	TGTGCCAGCAGCTGGGGACTAGCGGGAAATGCTGGAGATACGCAGTATTTT	CASSWGLAGNAGDTQYF